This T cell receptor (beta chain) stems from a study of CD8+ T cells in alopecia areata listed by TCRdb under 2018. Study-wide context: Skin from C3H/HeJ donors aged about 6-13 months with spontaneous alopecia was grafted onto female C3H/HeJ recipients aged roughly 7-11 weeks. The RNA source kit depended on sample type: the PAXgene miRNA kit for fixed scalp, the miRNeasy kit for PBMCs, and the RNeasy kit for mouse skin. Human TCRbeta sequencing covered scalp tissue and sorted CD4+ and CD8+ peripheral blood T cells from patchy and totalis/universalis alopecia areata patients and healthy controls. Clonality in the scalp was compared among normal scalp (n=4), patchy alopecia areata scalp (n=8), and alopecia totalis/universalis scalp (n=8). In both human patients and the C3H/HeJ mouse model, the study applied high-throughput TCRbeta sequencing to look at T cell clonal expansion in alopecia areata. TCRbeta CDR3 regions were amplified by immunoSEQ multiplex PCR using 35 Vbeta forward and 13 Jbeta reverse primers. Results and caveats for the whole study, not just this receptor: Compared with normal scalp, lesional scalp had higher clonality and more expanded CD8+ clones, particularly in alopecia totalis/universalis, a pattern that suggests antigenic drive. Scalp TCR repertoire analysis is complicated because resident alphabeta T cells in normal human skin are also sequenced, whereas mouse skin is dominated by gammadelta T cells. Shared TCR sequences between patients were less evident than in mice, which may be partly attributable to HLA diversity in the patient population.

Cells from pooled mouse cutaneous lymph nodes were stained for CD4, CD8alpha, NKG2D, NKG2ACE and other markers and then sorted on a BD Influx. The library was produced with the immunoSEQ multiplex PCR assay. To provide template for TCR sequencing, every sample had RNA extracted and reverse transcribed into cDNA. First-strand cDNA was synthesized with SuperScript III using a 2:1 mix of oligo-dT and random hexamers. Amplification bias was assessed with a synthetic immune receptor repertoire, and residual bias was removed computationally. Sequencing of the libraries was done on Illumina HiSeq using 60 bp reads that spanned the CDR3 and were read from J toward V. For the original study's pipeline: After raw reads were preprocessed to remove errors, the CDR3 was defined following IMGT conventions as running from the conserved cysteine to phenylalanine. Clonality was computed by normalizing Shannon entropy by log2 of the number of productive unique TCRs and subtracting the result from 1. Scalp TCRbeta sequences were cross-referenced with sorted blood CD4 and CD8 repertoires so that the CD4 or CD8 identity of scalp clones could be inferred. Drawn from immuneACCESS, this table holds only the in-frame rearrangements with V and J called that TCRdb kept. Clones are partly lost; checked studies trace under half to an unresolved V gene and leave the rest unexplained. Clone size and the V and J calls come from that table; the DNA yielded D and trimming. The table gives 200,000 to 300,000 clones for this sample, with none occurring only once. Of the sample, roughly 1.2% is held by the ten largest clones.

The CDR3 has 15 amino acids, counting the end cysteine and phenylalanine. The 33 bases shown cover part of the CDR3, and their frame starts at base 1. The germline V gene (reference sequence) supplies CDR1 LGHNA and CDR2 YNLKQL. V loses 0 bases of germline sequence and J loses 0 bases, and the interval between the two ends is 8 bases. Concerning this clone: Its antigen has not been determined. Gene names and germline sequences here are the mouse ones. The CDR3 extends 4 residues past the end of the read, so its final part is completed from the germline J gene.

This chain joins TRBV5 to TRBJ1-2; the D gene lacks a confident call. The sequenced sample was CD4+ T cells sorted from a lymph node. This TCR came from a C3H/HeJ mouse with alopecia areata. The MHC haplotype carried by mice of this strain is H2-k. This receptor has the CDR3 CASSQDATTNSDYTF. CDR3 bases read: TGTGCCAGCAGCCAAGATGCCACAACAAACTCC.